This TCR beta chain was retrieved from a study of T-cell reconstitution after alpha-beta-depleted transplantation in children. V lost 0 bases, J lost 5 bases, and 11 bases lay in between. Germline V gene sequence: CDR1 LNHNV, CDR2 YYDKDF (reference sequence). CDR3 length: 15 amino acids. A library of TCRbeta sequences, prepared with unique molecular identifiers, was generated. A single record per CDR3 protein comes from TCRdb applying MiXCR to the PCR reads. This table holds around 480,000 distinct CDR3 sequences, approximately 30% found once. The chain links TRBV15 to TRBJ2-1, with D possibly being TRBD1 (5 bases). This TCR was recovered from a human donor who donated a stem cell graft to a child with aplastic anemia. The sequences come from PBMCs from the stem cell graft donor, collected from the stem cell graft. The CDR3 here is CATSRDIPRDNEQFF. The CDR3 bases are TGTGCCACCAGCAGAGATATCCCCAGGGACAATGAGCAGTTCTTC.